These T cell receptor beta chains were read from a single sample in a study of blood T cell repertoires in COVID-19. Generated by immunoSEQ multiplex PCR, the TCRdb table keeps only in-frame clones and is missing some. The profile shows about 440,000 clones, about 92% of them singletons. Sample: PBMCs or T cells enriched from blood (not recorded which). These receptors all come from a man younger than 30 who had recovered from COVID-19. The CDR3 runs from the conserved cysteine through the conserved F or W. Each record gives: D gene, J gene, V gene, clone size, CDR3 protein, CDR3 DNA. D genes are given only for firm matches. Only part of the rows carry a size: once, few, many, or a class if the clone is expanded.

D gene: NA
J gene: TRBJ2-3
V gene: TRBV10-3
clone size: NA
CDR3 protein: CAITDSHSTDTQYF
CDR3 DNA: TGTGCCATCACCGACTCCCATAGCACAGATACGCAGTATTTT

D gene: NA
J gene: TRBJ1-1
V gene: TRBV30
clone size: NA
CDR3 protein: CAWSFGAEAFF
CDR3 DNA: TGTGCCTGGAGTTTTGGAGCTGAAGCTTTCTTT

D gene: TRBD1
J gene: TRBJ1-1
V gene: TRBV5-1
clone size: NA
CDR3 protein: CASSIGQGLETEAFF
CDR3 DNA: TGCGCCAGCAGCATAGGACAGGGGTTGGAGACTGAAGCTTTCTTT

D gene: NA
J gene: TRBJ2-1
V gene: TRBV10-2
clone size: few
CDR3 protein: CASRSPNSTRSSYNEQFF
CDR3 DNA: TGCGCCAGCAGGAGCCCAAATTCTACGCGGAGCTCCTACAATGAGCAGTTCTTC

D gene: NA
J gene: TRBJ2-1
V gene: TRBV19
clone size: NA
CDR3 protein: CASSWGEVSGYNEQFF
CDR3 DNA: TGTGCCAGTAGTTGGGGGGAGGTAAGTGGGTACAATGAGCAGTTCTTC

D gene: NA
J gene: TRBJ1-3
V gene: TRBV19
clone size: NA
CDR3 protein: CASSIVLRVSLPSSGNTIYF
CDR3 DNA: TGTGCCAGTAGTATAGTTCTCAGGGTTTCCCTTCCGAGCTCTGGAAACACCATATATTTT

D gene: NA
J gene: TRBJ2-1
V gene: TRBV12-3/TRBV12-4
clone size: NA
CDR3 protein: CASSLYNEQFF
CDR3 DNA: TGTGCCAGCAGTCTTTACAATGAGCAGTTCTTC

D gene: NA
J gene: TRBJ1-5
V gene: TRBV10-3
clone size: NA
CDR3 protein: CAISEAGQPQHF
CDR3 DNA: TGTGCCATCAGTGAGGCTGGCCAGCCCCAGCATTTT

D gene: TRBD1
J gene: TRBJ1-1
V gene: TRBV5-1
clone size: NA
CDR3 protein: CASSQSRGLSTEAFF
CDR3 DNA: TGCGCCAGCAGCCAATCCAGGGGGTTGAGCACTGAAGCTTTCTTT

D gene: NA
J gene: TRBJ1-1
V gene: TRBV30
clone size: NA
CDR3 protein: CAWSVPGNTEAFF
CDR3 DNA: TGTGCCTGGAGTGTTCCGGGTAACACTGAAGCTTTCTTT

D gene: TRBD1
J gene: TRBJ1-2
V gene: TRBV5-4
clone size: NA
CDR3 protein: CASSPHWGSGGAKGYTF
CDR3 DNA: TGTGCCAGCAGCCCGCATTGGGGGTCAGGGGGCGCGAAGGGCTACACCTTC

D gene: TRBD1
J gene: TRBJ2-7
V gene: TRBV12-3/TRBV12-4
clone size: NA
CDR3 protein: CASSPTGVEQYF
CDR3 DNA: TGTGCCAGCAGTCCCACAGGGGTCGAGCAGTACTTC

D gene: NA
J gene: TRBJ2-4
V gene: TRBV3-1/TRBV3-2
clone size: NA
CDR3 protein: CASSRGVGLAKNIQYF
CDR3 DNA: TGTGCCAGCAGCAGGGGCGTCGGGCTAGCCAAAAACATTCAGTACTTC

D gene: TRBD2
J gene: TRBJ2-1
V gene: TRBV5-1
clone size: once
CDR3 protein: CASSFFEAGGRDEQFF
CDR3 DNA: TGCGCCAGCAGCTTTTTCGAAGCGGGAGGTAGGGATGAGCAGTTCTTC

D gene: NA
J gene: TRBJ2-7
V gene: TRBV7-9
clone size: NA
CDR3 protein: CASSLVTGTHEQYF
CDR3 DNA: TGTGCCAGCAGCCTCGTGACGGGAACCCACGAGCAGTACTTC